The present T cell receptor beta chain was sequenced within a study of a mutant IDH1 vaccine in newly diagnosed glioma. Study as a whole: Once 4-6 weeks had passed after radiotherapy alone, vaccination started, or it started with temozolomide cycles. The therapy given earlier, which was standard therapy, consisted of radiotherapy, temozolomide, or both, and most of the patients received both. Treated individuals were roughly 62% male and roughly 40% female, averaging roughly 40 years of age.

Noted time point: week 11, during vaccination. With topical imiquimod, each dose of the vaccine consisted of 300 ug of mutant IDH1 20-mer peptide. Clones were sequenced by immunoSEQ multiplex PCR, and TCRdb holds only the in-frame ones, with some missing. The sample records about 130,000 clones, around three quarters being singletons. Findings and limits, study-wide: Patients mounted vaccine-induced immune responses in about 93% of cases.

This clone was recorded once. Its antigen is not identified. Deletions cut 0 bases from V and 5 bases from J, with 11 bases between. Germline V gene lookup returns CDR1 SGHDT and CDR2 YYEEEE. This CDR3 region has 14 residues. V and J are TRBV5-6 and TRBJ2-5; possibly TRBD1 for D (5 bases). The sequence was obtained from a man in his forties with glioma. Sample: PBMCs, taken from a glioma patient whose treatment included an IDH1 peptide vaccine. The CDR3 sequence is CASSLGQIGETQYF. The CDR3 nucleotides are TGTGCCAGCAGCTTGGGACAGATCGGGGAGACCCAGTACTTC.